The 16 T cell receptor beta chains below were found in one sample sequenced in a study of T-cell memory formation after mild COVID-19. In TCRdb, the 5' RACE reads were re-called with MiXCR into one record per CDR3 protein. The sample yields about 600,000 distinct CDR3 sequences, less than 25% seen once. What was sequenced was PBMCs or a T cell subset sorted from them (not recorded which). Source of these receptors: an adult woman who had mild COVID-19 (a few samples of this study predate the infection). Cell type and time point are not known.

The chain links TRBV24-1 to TRBJ2-1; D might be TRBD2 (5 bases). The CDR3 totals 12 residues. Trimming pared 9 bases from V and 4 bases from J, leaving 9 bases between. Germline-derived CDR1 and CDR2 are KGHDR and SFDVKD. CDR3 region: CATPDYYNEQFF. CDR3 DNA: TGTGCCACCCCAGACTATTACAATGAGCAGTTCTTC.

A few counts support this clonotype. The rearrangement joins TRBV5-6 to TRBJ1-1; D call uncertain. The CDR3 is made up of 15 amino acids. CDR1 and CDR2 from the germline V gene are SGHDT and YYEEEE. Trimming cost V 0 bases and J 6 bases, with 15 bases left between them. CDR3 region: CASSLGPATRAEAFF. The CDR3 coding sequence is TGTGCCAGCAGCTTGGGTCCGGCCACAAGGGCTGAAGCTTTCTTT.

The chain carries TRBV4-3 and TRBJ1-2, with D uncertain. V was pared by 0 bases and J by 12 bases, with 14 bases between. This CDR3 is built from 13 residues. CDR1 and CDR2 (germline): LGHNA, YSLEER. CDR3 protein: CASSQDASGRHTF. The CDR3 bases are TGCGCCAGCAGCCAAGATGCGAGCGGGCGTCACACCTTC.

In this sample, this clonotype turned up a few times. This chain uses TRBV12-3 or TRBV12-4 with TRBJ1-5, with 8 bases lining up with TRBD1. This CDR3 spans 14 amino acids. V lost 5 bases and J lost 3; bases outside the gene matches: 3. In DNA form, the CDR3 reads TGTGCCAGCAGTGTGGGACAGGCCAATCAGCCCCAGCATTTT. It codes for CASSVGQANQPQHF.

The chain combines TRBV20-1 with TRBJ2-1, with 12 bases lining up with TRBD2. The CDR3 length is 18 residues. Germline CDR1 is DFQATT and CDR2 is SNEGSKA (reference sequence). The junction had 8 bases not matched to a gene; V was cut back by 0 bases and J by 2 bases. The CDR3 nucleotides are TGCAGTGCTAGAGATTTGACTAGCGGGGGTGCAACCTACAATGAGCAGTTCTTC. This translates into CSARDLTSGGATYNEQFF.

CDR3 loop: CASSLGAALSGYTF. CDR3 bases: TGTGCCAGCAGCCTCGGGGCAGCCCTATCAGGCTACACCTTC. The V and J genes are TRBV7-9 and TRBJ1-2; perhaps TRBD1 as D (5 bases). Germline CDR1 and CDR2: SEHNR and FQNEAQ (reference sequence). This CDR3 contains 14 residues. Deletions cut 5 bases from V and 8 bases from J, with 18 bases between.

This clonotype has a count of ten or more. The rearrangement uses TRBV4-1 and TRBJ1-1, with a weak D call TRBD1 (5 bases). Trimming left V 0 bases short and J 2 bases short, with 7 bases between. CDR3 length: 14 amino acids. Germline assignment: CDR1 MGHRA and CDR2 YSYEKL. The CDR3 sequence is CASSQDRDNTEAFF. In nucleotides, the CDR3 is TGCGCCAGCAGCCAAGACAGGGATAACACTGAAGCTTTCTTT.

This clonotype occurred a few times. The rearrangement uses TRBV7-9 and TRBJ2-7; D call uncertain. V lost 0 bases to trimming and J lost 5 bases, with 17 bases between them. Germline CDR1 and CDR2: SEHNR and FQNEAQ (reference sequence). This CDR3 has 16 residues. In DNA, the CDR3 is TGTGCCAGCAGCTTAGCGGGCATGGCAGGTACGGACGAGCAGTACTTC. It is translated as CASSLAGMAGTDEQYF.

This clonotype was seen more than once but under ten times. The chain joins TRBV7-2 to TRBJ2-5; no definite D call. This CDR3 has 13 amino acids. The ends were cut back, 5 bases at V and 0 bases at J, with 7 bases in the middle. Germline V CDR1 and CDR2: SGHTA, FQGNSA. CDR3 protein: CASSTDNQETQYF. The CDR3 DNA reads as TGTGCCAGCAGCACCGACAACCAAGAGACCCAGTACTTC.

The table lists this clonotype with many counts. The CDR3 loop reads CSASGSYNEQFF. The CDR3 DNA follows: TGCAGTGCTAGCGGCTCCTACAATGAGCAGTTCTTC. The chain combines TRBV20-1 with TRBJ2-1; D ambiguous. Per germline, CDR1 DFQATT and CDR2 SNEGSKA (reference sequence). With 3 bases removed from V and 0 bases from J, the gap between germline ends came to 3 bases. The CDR3 totals 12 residues.

The chain carries TRBV14 and TRBJ2-1; D unresolved. The CDR3 loop spans 15 amino acids. Trimming took 4 bases from V and 6 from J, leaving 16 bases between them. The germline V gene encodes CDR1 SGHDN and CDR2 FVKESK. The CDR3 DNA follows: TGTGCCAGCAGCCGAAGGCCAGGAAGTTCCAATGAGCAGTTCTTC. Translated, it gives CASSRRPGSSNEQFF.

The chain combines TRBV6-5 with TRBJ1-2; a possible D gene is TRBD1 (5 bases). Germline lookup yields CDR1 MNHEY and CDR2 SVGAGI. Trimming removed 2 bases at V and 0 bases at J, with 10 bases between. This CDR3 contains 15 residues. The CDR3 nucleotides read TGTGCCAGCAGTTACGCTCCGACAGCTAACTATGGCTACACCTTC. This sequence encodes CASSYAPTANYGYTF.

The rearrangement links TRBV7-3 to TRBJ2-4; 7 positions match TRBD1. The germline V gene encodes CDR1 SGHTA and CDR2 FQGTGA. The V gene end was trimmed by 6 bases and the J gene end by 6 bases; junction bases not matched to a gene: 11. The CDR3 extends over 15 amino acids. The CDR3 DNA sequence: TGTGCCAGCAGTAGGGACAGCTCAACGGGAAACATTCAGTACTTC. Translation gives CASSRDSSTGNIQYF. Looking up the rest from reference TRBV7-3 and TRBJ2-4 gives the full variable domain: GAGVSQTPSNKVTEKGKYVELRCDPISGHTALYWYRQSLGQGPEFLIYFQGTGAADDSGLPNDRFFAVRPEGSVSTLKIQRTERGDSAVYLCASSRDSSTGNIQYFGAGTRLSVL.

This clonotype was observed a handful of times. This rearrangement joins TRBV6-5 to TRBJ2-7; 10 positions agree with TRBD2. This CDR3 comprises 15 residues. Germline V gene lookup returns CDR1 MNHEY and CDR2 SVGAGI. The junction had 9 bases not matched to a gene; V was cut back by 6 bases and J by 4 bases. The CDR3 reads CASSPVGTSVYEQYF. CDR3 in DNA: TGTGCCAGCAGCCCGGTCGGGACTAGCGTGTACGAGCAGTACTTC.

This clonotype showed up many times. The chain carries TRBV7-9 and TRBJ1-2; the D gene is possibly TRBD1 (6 bases). The germline CDR1 and CDR2 sequences are SEHNR and FQNEAQ (reference sequence). This CDR3 contains 14 residues. Deletions cut 5 bases from V and 7 bases from J, with 17 bases between. CDR3 loop: CASSHGWGQGGYTF. DNA of the CDR3: TGTGCCAGCAGCCACGGGTGGGGGCAAGGTGGCTACACCTTC.

This clonotype was seen a few times. The CDR3 DNA follows: TGCGCCAGCAGCTTGTCCCCCACGACAGGGGGAAATGGCTACACCTTC. Its translation: CASSLSPTTGGNGYTF. The chain is built from TRBV5-1 and TRBJ1-2; TRBD1 matches 9 bases. The CDR3 has 16 amino acids. Per germline, CDR1 SGHRS and CDR2 YFSETQ. Unmatched junction bases numbered 10, after V lost 1 base and J lost 6 bases. Full variable domain (remainder filled in from reference TRBV5-1 and TRBJ1-2): KAGVTQTPRYLIKTRGQQVTLSCSPISGHRSVSWYQQTPGQGLQFLFEYFSETQRNKGNFPGRFSGRQFSNSRSEMNVSTLELGDSALYLCASSLSPTTGGNGYTFGSGTRLTVV.